The present T cell receptor beta chain was sequenced within a study of OX40 agonist ivuxolimab in advanced cancers. Across the whole study: There were three patients with partial responses, one having hepatocellular carcinoma and two cutaneous melanoma. General study points: No determination was made of the antigen specificity of the expanded peripheral T cells. Some nonresponders also had low normalized T-cell clonal expansion.

About this clone: The antigen is unknown.

V dropped 0 bases and J dropped 7; count of bases not matched to a gene: 5. Per the germline V gene, CDR1 is SGDLS and CDR2 is YYNGEE. CDR3 length: 15 residues. Only in-frame clones appear in the TCRdb table, and some are missing; sequencing was by immunoSEQ multiplex PCR. Of fewer than 55,000 clones in the sample, roughly 79% were seen once. This sample comprised CD4+ or CD8+ T cells sorted from blood, obtained in a trial of the OX40 agonist ivuxolimab. The TCR was taken from an adult with an advanced solid tumor such as melanoma, head and neck, liver or kidney cancer. The gene calls are TRBV9 and TRBJ1-4, with 8 nucleotides matching TRBD1. The chain's CDR3 is CASSVETGALEKLFF. CDR3 sequence (DNA): TGTGCCAGCAGCGTAGAGACAGGGGCGCTTGAAAAACTGTTTTTT.